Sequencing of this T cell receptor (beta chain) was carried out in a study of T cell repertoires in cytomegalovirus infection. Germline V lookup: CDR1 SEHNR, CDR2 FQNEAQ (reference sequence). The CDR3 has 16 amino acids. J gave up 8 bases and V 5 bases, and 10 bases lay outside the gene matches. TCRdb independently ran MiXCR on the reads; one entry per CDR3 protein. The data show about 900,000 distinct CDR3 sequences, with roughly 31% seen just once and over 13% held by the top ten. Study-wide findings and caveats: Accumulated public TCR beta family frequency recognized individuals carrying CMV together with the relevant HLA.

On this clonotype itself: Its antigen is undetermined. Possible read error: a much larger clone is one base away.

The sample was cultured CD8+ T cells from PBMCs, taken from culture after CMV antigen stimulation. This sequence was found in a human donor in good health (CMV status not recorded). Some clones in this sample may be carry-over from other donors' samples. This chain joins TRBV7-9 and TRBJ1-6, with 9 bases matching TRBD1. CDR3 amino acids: CASSLPWGQGDSPLHF. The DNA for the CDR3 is TGTGCCAGCAGCCTTCCCTGGGGACAGGGAGATTCACCCCTCCACTTT.